This entry lists 4 T cell receptor beta chains sequenced from one sample in a study of post-analysis software for immune sequencing data. Study-wide results and limits: TRBV5-6, TRBV5-1 and TRBV20-1 were among roughly 5 TRBV segments more frequent in patients than controls.

These receptors have no known antigen. Unique molecular identifiers were carried by the TCR beta cDNA libraries. TCRdb reanalysed the PCR reads using MiXCR and keeps one entry per CDR3 protein. The sample consists of about 770,000 distinct CDR3 sequences, around 45% of them appearing once. Sequencing was done on a sample of blood. Receptors originate from a girl aged 5-17 years with multiple sclerosis.

The chain joins TRBV9 to TRBJ2-1; a possible D gene is TRBD2 (5 bases). CDR1 and CDR2 from the germline V gene are SGDLS and YYNGEE. The CDR3 covers 13 residues. V was trimmed by 3 bases and J by 5 bases, leaving 9 bases between them. CDR3 in DNA: TGTGCCAGCAGCGGGACTCCTGACAATGAGCAGTTCTTC. Translated, it gives CASSGTPDNEQFF.

The V and J genes are TRBV12-3 or TRBV12-4 and TRBJ2-4; 7 bases match TRBD2. The CDR3 sequence is 16 residues long. Trimming at V came to 5 bases and at J to 6 bases, leaving 13 bases not matched to a gene. The CDR3 DNA reads TGTGCCAGCAGTGACGTAGGCGGGAGCCCCGGAAACATTCAGTACTTC. As protein: CASSDVGGSPGNIQYF.

This sequence joins TRBV12-3 or TRBV12-4 and TRBJ1-1; D remains unclear. The CDR3 has 13 residues. The ends were cut back, 2 bases at V and 6 bases at J, with 10 bases in the middle. CDR3 sequence: CASSLRGFAEAFF. The CDR3 nucleotides read TGTGCCAGCAGTTTAAGAGGATTCGCTGAAGCTTTCTTT.

This clonotype was seen a few times. The V and J genes are TRBV7-9 and TRBJ1-2; D remains unclear. The V and J ends lost 5 bases and 4 bases respectively, with 20 bases between them. The CDR3 consists of 16 residues. Germline-derived CDR1 and CDR2 are SEHNR and FQNEAQ (reference sequence). As DNA, the CDR3 is TGTGCCAGCAGCCCCTCGGGAGGGCAGACTCCCTATGGCTACACCTTC. Its protein product is CASSPSGGQTPYGYTF.